This TCR beta chain is from a study of blood T cell repertoires in COVID-19. Study background: Sites in the United States, Italy and Spain provided acute and convalescent COVID-19 samples. Sources were T cells, B-cell-depleted T cells, or PBMCs; the material itself was cDNA or gDNA.

In the original analysis: Reference gene primer amplification gave estimated nucleated cell counts. TCRdb keeps only in-frame clones here, not all; method: immunoSEQ multiplex PCR. The V and J calls and clone size are taken from that table; D and trimming were inferred from the DNA. The data hold about 140,000 clones, with over 75% observed a single time. V was trimmed by 4 bases and J by 9 bases, leaving 13 bases between them. This CDR3 comprises 13 residues. This clonotype originated in a woman aged 55-69 years with active COVID-19. This sequence joins TRBV12-3 or TRBV12-4 and TRBJ2-1; TRBD2 might be the D (5 bases). Material for sequencing was peripheral blood. CDR3 protein: CASSSVNRGEQFF. The CDR3 nucleotides read TGTGCCAGCAGTTCAGTGAACCGGGGTGAGCAGTTCTTC.